The 22 T cell receptor beta chains reported below all come from one sample, sequenced in a study of T cells in Graves' hyperthyroidism and ophthalmopathy. Amplified TCR beta CDR3 regions derived from RNA transcripts. Primed by the HTBI set, a first-round RT-PCR was run on the TCR CDR3. TCRdb re-called the multiplex PCR reads through MiXCR, storing one row per CDR3 protein. The table records just over 550,000 distinct CDR3 sequences, just over 45% of them present only once. What was sequenced was peripheral blood or thyroid tissue (not recorded which). The origin of the receptors is a woman younger than 35 with Graves' hyperthyroidism.

On this clonotype itself: The CDR3 does not end in the conserved phenylalanine or tryptophan, so this is likely a read error. The rearrangement uses TRBV19 and TRBJ1-1; D gene unclear. The ends were cut back, 6 bases at V and 0 bases at J, with 14 bases in the middle. Germline CDR1 reads LNHDA; CDR2 reads SQIVND (reference sequence). The CDR3 totals 15 residues. The CDR3 DNA reads as TGTGCCAGTAGCGGCTCTCGGCCGTTGAACACTGAAGCTTTCCTT. It yields the protein CASSGSRPLNTEAFL.

This clonotype was seen a single time. Here the CDR3 reads CASSDPGTGPNYGYTF. The CDR3 region has the DNA TGTGCCAGCAGTGATCCCGGGACAGGACCTAACTATGGCTACACCTTC. V is TRBV25-1 and J is TRBJ1-2; 8 positions agree with TRBD1. The CDR3 contains 16 residues. V trimming: 3 bases; J trimming: 0 bases; junction bases outside the gene matches: 6. Per the germline V gene, CDR1 is MGHDK and CDR2 is SYGVNS.

This clonotype was counted between two and nine times. The chain has TRBV7-2 and TRBJ2-5; unclear D gene. The CDR3 length is 14 residues. Trimming shortened V by 2 bases and J by 0 bases, and 7 bases separated the two germline ends. Germline V lookup: CDR1 SGHTA, CDR2 FQGNSA. The DNA of the CDR3 is TGTGCCAGCAGCTTATGGGCAGACCAAGAGACCCAGTACTTC. As protein: CASSLWADQETQYF.

This clonotype was seen a single time. The gene calls are TRBV7-6 and TRBJ2-5; weak D call: TRBD2 (5 bases). This CDR3 region has 13 residues. The germline CDR1 and CDR2 sequences are SGHVS and FNYEAQ. The V end was cut by 9 bases, the J end by 2 bases, with 13 bases between. The CDR3 DNA follows: TGTGCCAGGAGGGTGACCTTACAAGAGACCCAGTACTTC. Translating gives CARRVTLQETQYF.

V and J are TRBV20-1 and TRBJ1-5; D not certain. The CDR3 has 13 residues. V gave up 0 bases and J gave up 4 bases, with 7 bases separating them. The germline V gene has CDR1 DFQATT and CDR2 SNEGSKA (reference sequence). The CDR3 nucleotides are TGCAGTGCTAGAGATAAGTGGAATCAGCCCCAGCATTTT. It translates to CSARDKWNQPQHF.

This clonotype was counted at least ten times. This chain joins TRBV7-9 and TRBJ1-6, with TRBD1 as a possible D gene (5 bases). V dropped 6 bases and J dropped 13 bases, with 13 bases sitting between them. CDR3 size: 12 residues. CDR1 SEHNR and CDR2 FQNEAQ come from the germline V gene (reference sequence). This chain's CDR3 is CASSPGAEPLHF. The CDR3 DNA reads TGTGCCAGCAGTCCCGGGGCCGAGCCCCTCCACTTT.

Regarding this clonotype: It may be a read error: a sequence one base away is much more abundant. The chain links TRBV7-9 to TRBJ1-2, with a tentative D call TRBD1 (5 bases). CDR1 SEHNR and CDR2 FQNEAQ come from the germline V gene (reference sequence). The V and J ends lost 5 bases and 0 bases respectively, with 10 bases between them. This CDR3 spans 14 amino acids. DNA for the CDR3: TGTGCCAGCAGCCCCTGGACAACTAACTATGGCTACACCTTC. This gives the protein CASSPWTTNYGYTF.

This rearrangement joins TRBV7-2 to TRBJ2-1; 13 nucleotides line up with TRBD2. Per germline, CDR1 SGHTA and CDR2 FQGNSA. J gave up 7 bases and V 5 bases, and 5 bases lay outside the gene matches. The CDR3 is made up of 15 amino acids. CDR3 protein: CASSTSGLAGNEQFF. CDR3 in DNA: TGTGCCAGCAGCACCTCGGGACTAGCGGGAAATGAGCAGTTCTTC. Variable domain in full (rest from reference TRBV7-2 and TRBJ2-1): GAGVSQSPSNKVTEKGKDVELRCDPISGHTALYWYRQSLGQGLEFLIYFQGNSAPDKSGLPSDRFSAERTGGSVSTLTIQRTQQEDSAVYLCASSTSGLAGNEQFFGPGTRLTVL.

This clonotype occurred many times. J is TRBJ1-1 and V is TRBV10-3; 8 bases align to TRBD1. Trimming at V came to 3 bases and at J to 2 bases, leaving 8 bases not matched to a gene. This CDR3 has 16 residues. In germline, CDR1 is ENHRY, CDR2 SYGVKD. In DNA, the CDR3 is TGTGCCATCAGTGACCCTCGCGACAGGGGAAACACTGAAGCTTTCTTT. Translation gives CAISDPRDRGNTEAFF.

V gene TRBV2 combines with J gene TRBJ2-7; no definite D call. This CDR3 is built from 16 residues. Germline loops: CDR1 SNHLY, CDR2 FYNNEI. Trimming shortened V by 5 bases and J by 1 base, and 18 bases separated the two germline ends. Here the CDR3 DNA reads TGTGCCAGCAGTTTCCAAGAGATTCCTCCTTCCTACGAGCAGTACTTC. It translates to CASSFQEIPPSYEQYF.

Remarks on this clonotype: A read error may explain this, as a much larger clone is one base away. The rearrangement joins TRBV20-1 to TRBJ1-5; D is undetermined. This CDR3 contains 15 residues. V dropped 3 bases and J dropped 0 bases, with 12 bases sitting between them. The germline gives CDR1 DFQATT, CDR2 SNEGSKA (reference sequence). In DNA, the CDR3 is TGCAGTGCTAGGAACGGGGTTGTTAGCAATCAGCCCCAGCATTTT. This encodes CSARNGVVSNQPQHF.

The sample holds one count of this clonotype. J is TRBJ2-6 and V is TRBV10-3, with TRBD2 matching 9 bases. The junction had 7 bases not matched to a gene; V was cut back by 3 bases and J by 4 bases. Germline V CDR1 and CDR2: ENHRY, SYGVKD. CDR3 length: 17 amino acids. The CDR3 DNA sequence: TGTGCCATCAGTGACCGGCGGGAGGGGGCAGGGGCCAACGTCCTGACTTTC. This codes for CAISDRREGAGANVLTF.

The chain is built from TRBV19 and TRBJ1-1; no clear D gene. This CDR3 spans 14 amino acids. Germline CDR1 is LNHDA and CDR2 is SQIVND (reference sequence). The germline V and J ends were trimmed by 1 base and 4 bases, with 10 bases remaining between them. In nucleotides, the CDR3 is TGTGCCAGTAGTATAGGGGGAAGAAGCACTGAAGCTTTCTTT. As protein: CASSIGGRSTEAFF.

About this clonotype itself: A much larger clone lies one base from this, so it may be a read error. The rearrangement uses TRBV7-3 and TRBJ2-5; no definite D call. Germline V gene sequence: CDR1 SGHTA, CDR2 FQGTGA. The CDR3 loop spans 13 amino acids. The CDR3 DNA is TGTGCCAGCAGCTTAAGGCTAGAAGAGACCCGGTACTTC. Its translation: CASSLRLEETRYF.

The chain links TRBV19 to TRBJ2-5; D is ambiguous. Germline loops: CDR1 LNHDA, CDR2 SQIVND (reference sequence). The CDR3 is 12 amino acids. The germline V and J ends were trimmed by 5 bases and 7 bases, with 11 bases remaining between them. Here the CDR3 DNA reads TGTGCCAGTAGTGTACCCCTCGGGACCCAGTACTTC. Translated: CASSVPLGTQYF.

The chain has TRBV2 and TRBJ2-7, with 7 nucleotides matching TRBD2. V was pared by 6 bases and J by 9 bases, with 8 bases of the junction left unmatched. Germline CDR1 is SNHLY and CDR2 is FYNNEI. The CDR3 spans 12 residues. CDR3 loop: CASRNDREVQYF. The CDR3 nucleotides read TGTGCCAGCAGAAATGACCGGGAGGTGCAGTACTTC.

This clonotype was counted at least ten times. This chain joins TRBV2 and TRBJ1-2; TRBD1 is a possible D gene (5 bases). From germline, CDR1 is SNHLY and CDR2 FYNNEI. Trimming cost V 1 base and J 10 bases, with 13 bases left between them. This CDR3 region has 13 residues. Written as DNA, the CDR3 is TGTGCCAGCAGTGAAGGGCAGGGAATCGACTACACCTTC. It translates to CASSEGQGIDYTF.

This clonotype was seen ten or more times. CDR3 sequence reads: CASSLLAELYEQYF. The CDR3 DNA reads as TGTGCCAGCAGCTTACTAGCGGAGTTATACGAGCAGTACTTC. The J gene is TRBJ2-7, the V gene TRBV7-2; 7 bases are a match to TRBD2. Per germline, CDR1 SGHTA and CDR2 FQGNSA. Trimming took 2 bases from V and 4 from J; bases not matched to a gene: 5. The CDR3 consists of 14 residues.

A few counts support this clonotype. The rearrangement links TRBV10-3 to TRBJ2-7, with D possibly called TRBD1 or TRBD2 (5 bases each). CDR3 length: 12 amino acids. CDR1 and CDR2 from the germline V gene are ENHRY and SYGVKD. Trimming pared 7 bases from V and 7 bases from J, leaving 14 bases between. CDR3 DNA: TGTGCCATCACTGGGGATGAGGGGGAGCAGTACTTC. Its translation: CAITGDEGEQYF.

This clonotype has a handful of counts. This chain connects TRBV20-1 to TRBJ1-6; unclear D gene. CDR3 length: 13 residues. Germline-derived CDR1 and CDR2 are DFQATT and SNEGSKA (reference sequence). V lost 3 bases and J 13 bases, leaving 16 bases between the germline ends. CDR3 in amino acids: CSASVGGVSPLHF. DNA of the CDR3: TGCAGTGCTAGCGTTGGAGGCGTCTCCCCCCTCCACTTT.

This clonotype was recorded at least ten times. The chain employs TRBV19 and TRBJ1-3; D perhaps matches TRBD1 (5 bases). Germline V lookup: CDR1 LNHDA, CDR2 SQIVND (reference sequence). Trimming removed 8 bases at V and 0 bases at J, with 11 bases between. The CDR3 runs to 14 residues. The CDR3 is CASGWGSSGNTIYF. The CDR3 DNA is TGTGCCAGTGGGTGGGGCAGCTCTGGAAACACCATATATTTT.

V and J are TRBV20-1 and TRBJ2-7; possibly TRBD2 for D (5 bases). This CDR3 contains 14 residues. The V end was cut by 5 bases, the J end by 2 bases, with 16 bases between. In germline, CDR1 is DFQATT, CDR2 SNEGSKA (reference sequence). The CDR3, as DNA: TGCAGTGCTGTAGAGAGCGGTACCGCCTACGAGCAGTACTTC. This translates into CSAVESGTAYEQYF.